These 3 T cell receptor beta chains came from one sample sequenced in a study of blood T cell repertoires in COVID-19 (dated by TCRdb to 2020 to 2022). Library construction relied on the immunoSEQ multiplex PCR assay. The table was pulled from immuneACCESS by TCRdb, which kept in-frame rearrangements only. Such tables lose some clones; where checked, under half of the loss comes from unresolved V genes, and the rest has no known cause. The sample contains fewer than 250,000 clones, roughly 86% of them found a single time. The ten largest clones take up roughly 3% of the sample. Sequences were obtained from peripheral blood. These receptors came from a man in his 60s with acute or convalescent COVID-19.

The gene calls are TRBV20-1 and TRBJ1-3; 7 bases align to TRBD1. The germline V gene encodes CDR1 DFQATT and CDR2 SNEGSKA (reference sequence). This CDR3 is 11 amino acids long. The junction had 0 bases not matched to a gene; V was cut back by 1 base and J by 9 bases. CDR3 bases: TGCAGTGCTAGAGCAGGGGGCACCATATATTTT. Residues: CSARAGGTIYF.

The rearrangement uses TRBV6-5 and TRBJ1-2; 10 bases line up with TRBD1. After removal of 6 bases from V and 6 bases from J, the junction contained 7 bases not matched to a gene. Per germline, CDR1 MNHEY and CDR2 SVGAGI. The CDR3 is 14 residues long. Here the CDR3 reads CASSLGQGRDGYTF. The CDR3 region has the DNA TGTGCCAGCAGCCTGGGACAGGGGAGGGATGGCTACACCTTC.

The V call is TRBV10-3, the J call TRBJ2-3; TRBD1 agrees at 8 bases. The CDR3 is 15 amino acids. V trimming: 2 bases; J trimming: 5 bases; junction bases outside the gene matches: 6. The germline gives CDR1 ENHRY, CDR2 SYGVKD. The chain's CDR3 is CAISEPGQVLDTQYF. The CDR3 region has the DNA TGTGCCATCAGTGAGCCGGGACAGGTCTTAGATACGCAGTATTTT.